This TCR beta chain was obtained from a study of cytomegalovirus exposure and HLA in healthy donors. Findings of the study overall: Common viral pathogens seemed, in a later analysis, to connect with several of the most significant clusters. An analysis that came later showed most CMV-associated TCR beta chains appearing HLA-restricted.

Turning to this clone: Its antigen is not identified.

Germline V gene data show CDR1 as MNHEY and CDR2 as SMNVEV (reference sequence). The CDR3 runs to 13 residues. Between the trimmed V and J ends, which lost 5 bases and 5 bases, there was a span of 12 bases. PCR amplification relied on 60 Vbeta primers (plus 13 Jbeta primers). Clones were sequenced by immunoSEQ multiplex PCR, and TCRdb holds only the in-frame ones, with some missing. The sample holds 150,000 to 180,000 clones, about 83% seen once. Sequencing was performed on PBMCs. The V and J genes are TRBV27 and TRBJ1-1; perhaps TRBD1 as D (5 bases). The receptor comes from a middle-aged woman in good health and CMV-seronegative. The CDR3 nucleotides read TGTGCCAGCAGTCGTCAGGGAAGTACTGAAGCTTTCTTT. Translated: CASSRQGSTEAFF.